This TCR beta chain was identified during a study of blood T cell repertoires in COVID-19. Germline CDR1 is MNHEY and CDR2 is SVGAGI. The length of the CDR3 is 15 residues. V gave up 6 bases and J gave up 7 bases, with 19 bases separating them. Cohorts were determined from participant-reported clinical history. Study processing details: Amplifying reference gene primers gave estimates of nucleated cell counts. The data were produced by immunoSEQ multiplex PCR, yet TCRdb's version contains in-frame clones alone and is incomplete. For V, J and clone size, that table is used; D and trimming come from the DNA. The sample lists roughly 200,000 clones; 65% to 90% were seen once.

The chain links TRBV6-5 to TRBJ2-1, with D maybe TRBD2 (6 bases). The source material was PBMCs or T cells enriched from blood (not recorded which). The source of this sequence is a woman aged 55-70 years with acute COVID-19. The chain's CDR3 is CASSPPGVIGNEQFF. CDR3 coding DNA: TGTGCCAGCAGCCCGCCGGGGGTAATAGGTAATGAGCAGTTCTTC.